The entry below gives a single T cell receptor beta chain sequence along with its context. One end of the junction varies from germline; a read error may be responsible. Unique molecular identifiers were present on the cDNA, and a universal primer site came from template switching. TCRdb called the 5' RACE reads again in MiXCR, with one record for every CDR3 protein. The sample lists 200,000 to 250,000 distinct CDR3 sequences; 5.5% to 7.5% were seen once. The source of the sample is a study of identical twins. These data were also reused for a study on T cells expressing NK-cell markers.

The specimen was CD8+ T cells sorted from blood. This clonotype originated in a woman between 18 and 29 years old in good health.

The CDR3 region has the DNA TGTGCCTGCAGCCAAGAGGTACCGGGGACGCCTGGTAGTGAGCAGTTCTTC. This translates into CACSQEVPGTPGSEQFF. The chain combines TRBV3-1 with TRBJ2-1; D may match TRBD1 or TRBD2 (5 bases each). This CDR3 has 17 amino acids. Germline-derived CDR1 and CDR2 are LGHDT and YNNKEL (reference sequence).